Sequencing of this T cell receptor (beta chain) was carried out in a study of control samples from healthy donors and cancer patients. The CDR3 runs 19 residues. Repertoires were generated with immunoSEQ multiplex PCR, while TCRdb's copy carries only in-frame clones and drops some. The sample consists of about 92,000 clones, roughly four fifths of them appearing once. The chain is built from TRBV1 and TRBJ2-3; the table names TRBD2, a call not compared with the DNA. TRBV1 represents a pseudogene. The sequenced sample was blood. This clonotype was sampled from an older woman in good health. The CDR3 coding sequence is TGCACCAGCAGCCAAGACTCACGGGGGGGCCTCTACCTGGCAGATACGCAGTATTTT. It yields the protein CTSSQDSRGGLYLADTQYF.